The clone carrying this T cell receptor beta chain was seen just once. Measured with immunoSEQ multiplex PCR; TCRdb has only the in-frame clones, and not every one. The table has about 50,000 clones, roughly three quarters seen once. This sample was taken from a study of T cell responses to AZD1222 COVID-19 vaccine. This receptor was identified in an adult who received the AZD1222 COVID-19 vaccine. The input for sequencing was peripheral blood, taken 28 days after the second AZD1222 dose.

Here the CDR3 reads CASRSIQRYEQYF. DNA of the CDR3: TGTGCCAGCAGATCCATTCAACGCTACGAGCAGTACTTC. This chain uses TRBV6-5 with TRBJ2-7, with D unresolved. The length of the CDR3 is 13 residues. Trimming removed 6 bases at V and 3 bases at J, with 12 bases between. Germline V gene sequence: CDR1 MNHEY, CDR2 SVGAGI.